The clone carrying this T cell receptor beta chain has just one count. TCRdb keeps only in-frame clones here, not all; method: immunoSEQ multiplex PCR. The sample carries approximately 210,000 clones, 86% recorded once. CDR1 and CDR2 from the germline V gene are SQVTM and ANQGSEA. The V and J ends lost 4 bases and 0 bases, in that order; junction bases with no gene match: 3. This CDR3 has 14 amino acids. The sample belongs to a study of blood T cell repertoires in COVID-19. The rearrangement links TRBV29-1 to TRBJ1-1, with 9 bases matching TRBD1. Sequencing was done on a sample of peripheral blood. The clonotype was recovered from a man aged 50 to 59 with COVID-19, enrolled during active disease. In DNA, the CDR3 is TGCAGCGTTGTTACAGGGGGCTTGAACACTGAAGCTTTCTTT. Translating gives CSVVTGGLNTEAFF. Complete variable domain (other parts from reference TRBV29-1 and TRBJ1-1): SAVISQKPSRDICQRGTSLTIQCQVDSQVTMMFWYRQQPGQSLTLIATANQGSEATYESGFVIDKFPISRPNLTFSTLTVSNMSPEDSSIYLCSVVTGGLNTEAFFGQGTRLTVV.